This T cell receptor beta chain was sequenced during a study of blood T cell repertoires in COVID-19. Study-level background: Samples taken during acute and convalescent COVID-19 were collected in the United States, Italy and Spain. In each case, the material was cDNA or gDNA derived from T cells, B-cell-depleted T cells, or PBMCs.

The CDR3 spans 17 residues. CDR1 and CDR2 (germline): ENHRY, SYGVKD. V shed 6 bases and J 1 base; nucleotides not matched to a gene: 12. Per the authors' pipeline: Estimates of nucleated cell counts were drawn from the amplification of reference gene primers. Sequencing used immunoSEQ multiplex PCR; TCRdb keeps in-frame clones, though not all of them. V, J and clone size are taken as reported in that table, and D and trimming were inferred from the DNA itself. This table has around 310,000 clones, about 90% appearing once. The Seattle patients, enrolled during active infection, were followed longitudinally.

Sequenced sample: peripheral blood. The clonotype comes from a woman aged 35 to 49 with COVID-19, enrolled during active disease. The chain couples TRBV10-3 to TRBJ2-3, with TRBD2 matching 8 bases. The CDR3 DNA is TGTGCCATCAGGGGGGAGACTAGCGTTGGGGGCACAGATACGCAGTATTTT. Translated: CAIRGETSVGGTDTQYF.